The rows below give T cell receptor beta chains drawn from one sample of a study of Ad26.COV2.S vaccination and SARS-CoV-2 variants. TCRdb's table, derived via immunoSEQ multiplex PCR, lists solely in-frame clones and lacks some. The profile covers roughly 510,000 clones, with around 85% appearing a single time and more than 10% taken by the ten largest. Sample: peripheral blood, taken in a trial of Ad26.COV2.S vaccine versus placebo. Every receptor here comes from a person aged 18-60 years who received the Ad26.COV2.S COVID-19 vaccine or a placebo. Both conserved end residues are part of each CDR3. D genes are given only for firm matches. Part of the rows lack a size; the others show once, few, many or a class for expanded clones.

abundance,v_gene,j_gene,d_gene,CDR3aa,CDR3nt
NA,TRBV28,TRBJ2-3,TRBD2,CASSPRRGWADTQYF,TGTGCCAGCAGTCCTCGGCGGGGGTGGGCAGATACGCAGTATTTT
NA,TRBV5-1,TRBJ1-1,NA,CASSSQGGTEAFF,TGCGCCAGCAGCTCCCAAGGGGGGACTGAAGCTTTCTTT
NA,TRBV7-2,TRBJ2-1,TRBD2,CASSPVSSGGYNEQFF,TGTGCCAGCAGCCCAGTCTCTAGCGGGGGTTACAATGAGCAGTTCTTC
once,TRBV29-1,TRBJ2-2,NA,CSAGGTVNTGELFF,TGCAGCGCAGGAGGGACAGTAAACACCGGGGAGCTGTTTTTT
NA,TRBV18,TRBJ2-1,NA,CASSPDWGTHEQFF,TGTGCCAGCTCACCGGACTGGGGTACGCATGAGCAGTTCTTC
NA,TRBV30,TRBJ1-2,TRBD1,CACRDRGPYGYTF,TGTGCCTGTCGGGACAGGGGCCCCTATGGCTACACCTTC
NA,TRBV13,TRBJ2-7,TRBD1,CASSLVGQGVFTYEQYF,TGTGCCAGCAGCTTAGTGGGACAGGGCGTCTTCACCTACGAGCAGTACTTC
NA,TRBV15,TRBJ2-2,TRBD2,CATSLLAGGPSGELFF,TGTGCCACCAGTCTCCTAGCGGGAGGGCCTAGCGGGGAGCTGTTTTTT
NA,TRBV28,TRBJ2-3,TRBD2,CASSPVGSRGSVTDTQYF,TGTGCCAGCAGCCCAGTCGGTAGCCGCGGGAGTGTCACAGATACGCAGTATTTT
NA,TRBV18,TRBJ2-7,TRBD1,CASSPSTGGLYEQYF,TGTGCCAGCTCACCCTCGACAGGGGGTTTGTATGAGCAGTACTTC